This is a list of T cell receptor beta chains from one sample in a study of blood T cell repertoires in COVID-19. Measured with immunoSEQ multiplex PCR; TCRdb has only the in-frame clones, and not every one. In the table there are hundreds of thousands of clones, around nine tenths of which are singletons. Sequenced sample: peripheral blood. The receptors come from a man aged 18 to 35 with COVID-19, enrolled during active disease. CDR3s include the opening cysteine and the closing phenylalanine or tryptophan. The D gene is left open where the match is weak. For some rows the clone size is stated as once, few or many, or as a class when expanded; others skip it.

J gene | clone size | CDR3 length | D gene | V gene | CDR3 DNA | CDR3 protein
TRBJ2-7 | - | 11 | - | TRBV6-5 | TGTGCCAGCAGTCGAGAGCACGAGCAGTACTTC | CASSREHEQYF
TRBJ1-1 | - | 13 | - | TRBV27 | TGTGCCAGCAGTTGGAGGCCGGGGACTGAAGCTTTCTTT | CASSWRPGTEAFF
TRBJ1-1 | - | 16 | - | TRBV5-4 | TGTGCCAGCAGCTTCACTGCAGGGCTGGGGAACACTGAAGCTTTCTTT | CASSFTAGLGNTEAFF
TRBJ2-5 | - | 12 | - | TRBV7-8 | TGTGCCAGCAGCGTTCTTTCGGAGACCCAGTACTTC | CASSVLSETQYF
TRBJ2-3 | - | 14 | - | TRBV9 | TGTGCCAGCAGCGGGGGCCCTGGAACAGATACGCAGTATTTT | CASSGGPGTDTQYF
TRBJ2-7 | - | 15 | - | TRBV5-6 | TGTGCCAGCAGCTTATATGACAGAAGCTCCTACGAGCAGTACTTC | CASSLYDRSSYEQYF
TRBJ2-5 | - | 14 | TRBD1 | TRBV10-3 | TGTGCCATCAGCCAACAGGGGAAGGAAGAGACCCAGTACTTC | CAISQQGKEETQYF
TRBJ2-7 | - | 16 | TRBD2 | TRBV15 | TGTGCCACCAGCAGAGAGGTCGGGAGGTCGAGCTACGAGCAGTACTTC | CATSREVGRSSYEQYF
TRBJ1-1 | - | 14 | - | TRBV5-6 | TGTGCCAGCAGCTTGCCGGGGTTGAGCGCTGAAGCTTTCTTT | CASSLPGLSAEAFF
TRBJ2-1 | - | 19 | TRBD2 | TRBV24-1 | TGTGCCACCAGCCCAGCACTATCCTCAACTAGCGGGAAGTACAATGAGCAGTTCTTC | CATSPALSSTSGKYNEQFF
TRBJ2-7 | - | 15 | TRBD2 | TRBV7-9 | TGTGCCAGCACCATAACTAGCGGGGGGACTGGCGAGCAGTACTTC | CASTITSGGTGEQYF
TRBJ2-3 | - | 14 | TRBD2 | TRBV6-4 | TGTGCCAGCAGTCGCGGCGGGGGGTCAGATACGCAGTATTTT | CASSRGGGSDTQYF
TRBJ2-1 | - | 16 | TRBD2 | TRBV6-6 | TGTGCCAGCAGTCAAATCGGACTAGCGGGGGGTGGTGAGCAGTTCTTC | CASSQIGLAGGGEQFF
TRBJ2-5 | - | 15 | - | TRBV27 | TGTGCCAGCAGTGCAAACTCAGGGGCCACGGAGACCCAGTACTTC | CASSANSGATETQYF
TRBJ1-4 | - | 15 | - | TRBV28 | TGTGCCAGCAGTTGGACTGAAGCAACTAATGAAAAACTGTTTTTT | CASSWTEATNEKLFF
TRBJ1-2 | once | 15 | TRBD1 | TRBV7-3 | TGTGCCAGCAGCTTAACAGGGACAGGGGCCTATGGCTACACCTTC | CASSLTGTGAYGYTF